Here is one TCR beta chain with its context. Its antigen remains unknown. Donors sampled were nominally healthy, though unrecorded immune exposures were likely. These data originate in a study of cytomegalovirus exposure and HLA in healthy donors. Study-level results: The study listed roughly 150 cytomegalovirus-associated TCR beta chains. The majority of CMV-associated TCR beta chains were reported as apparently HLA-restricted in a later analysis. A link between a missense DCLRE1C variant and TCR beta V- and J-gene trimming emerged from a later analysis.

60 Vbeta and 13 Jbeta primers were used in PCR. TCRdb's copy holds only in-frame clones and misses some; the assay was immunoSEQ multiplex PCR. In the table there are some 100,000 clones, 62% of which are singletons. The CDR3 spans 15 residues. Per germline, CDR1 SGHNT and CDR2 YYREEE (reference sequence). V lost 2 bases, J lost 5 bases, and 13 bases lay in between. This sequence joins TRBV5-4 and TRBJ2-2; possibly TRBD2 for D (5 bases). Input material: PBMCs. The receptor comes from a woman aged 25-40 years in good health and CMV-seropositive. Here the CDR3 reads CASSLGGPLTGELFF. The CDR3 DNA reads TGTGCCAGCAGCTTAGGCGGGCCCTTGACCGGGGAGCTGTTTTTT.